Below, 21 T cell receptor beta chains from the same sample are listed, as sequenced in a study of blood T cells in healthy people across ages. Together with a sample-barcoded 5' primer, a J-beta primer mix was included in a second PCR lasting roughly 6 to 12 cycles. TCRdb re-called the 5' RACE reads through MiXCR, storing one row per CDR3 protein. The sample records some 550,000 distinct CDR3 sequences, 45% to 55% being singletons. Sequencing used blood. The receptors here all came from a man of 80 years or more in good health.

This clonotype was seen just once. The gene calls are TRBV4-3 and TRBJ1-4; TRBD1 is a possible D gene (6 bases). Germline V gene lookup returns CDR1 LGHNA and CDR2 YSLEER. The CDR3 loop spans 15 amino acids. V shed 0 bases and J shed 3 bases, with 8 bases lying between them. In nucleotides, the CDR3 is TGCGCCAGCAGCCAAGATTCAGGGGCTAATGAAAAACTGTTTTTT. The encoded protein is CASSQDSGANEKLFF.

This clonotype was seen a handful of times. The CDR3 loop reads CASKQRSNYEGYTF. The CDR3, as DNA: TGTGCCAGCAAACAGAGATCCAACTATGAGGGCTACACCTTC. The chain recombines TRBV6-1 with TRBJ1-2; D remains unclear. Trimming removed 7 bases at V and 8 bases at J, with 20 bases between. CDR1 and CDR2 (germline): MNHNS, SASEGT. The CDR3 is made up of 14 amino acids.

V is TRBV25-1 and J is TRBJ1-4; no clear D gene. This CDR3 region has 14 residues. The V gene lost 6 bases and the J gene lost 0 bases, with 8 bases spanning the gap. The V gene's germline CDR1 is MGHDK and CDR2 SYGVNS. The CDR3 coding sequence is TGTGCCAGCAGCGTGACAACAACTAATGAAAAACTGTTTTTT. It yields the protein CASSVTTTNEKLFF.

The chain uses TRBV28 and TRBJ2-5; D may be TRBD2 (5 bases). The CDR3 has 14 amino acids. V lost 1 base and J lost 11, with 17 bases in between. The germline V gene encodes CDR1 MDHEN and CDR2 SYDVKM. The CDR3 is CASSLSGSLREQYF. The CDR3 DNA follows: TGTGCCAGCAGTTTATCGGGGAGCTTGAGGGAGCAGTACTTC.

About this clonotype itself: A read error may produce the germline difference seen at one junction end. The CDR3 region has the DNA TGCAGTGCTAGGAAGAACCCTGAAGCTTTCTTT. This sequence encodes CSARKNPEAFF. This rearrangement joins TRBV20-1 to TRBJ1-1, with D uncertain. Germline assignment: CDR1 DFQATT and CDR2 SNEGSKA (reference sequence). This CDR3 spans 11 amino acids.

This clonotype has more than one count but fewer than ten. J is TRBJ2-3 and V is TRBV20-1, with D possibly TRBD1 on 6 matching bases. V lost 6 bases and J lost 0, with 13 bases in between. CDR1 and CDR2 from the germline V gene are DFQATT and SNEGSKA (reference sequence). CDR3 length: 14 residues. The CDR3 nucleotides read TGCAGTGCACAAGGGACACCTAGCACAGATACGCAGTATTTT. Translation: CSAQGTPSTDTQYF.

The chain joins TRBV9 to TRBJ1-3, with D maybe TRBD1 (5 bases). This CDR3 region has 17 residues. Trimming removed 2 bases from V and 0 bases from J, with 15 bases in between. Germline values: CDR1 SGDLS, CDR2 YYNGEE. CDR3 amino acids: CASSVTATESSGNTIYF. For the CDR3, the DNA is TGTGCCAGCAGCGTGACAGCTACTGAAAGCTCTGGAAACACCATATATTTT.

The rearrangement joins TRBV11-2 to TRBJ2-1; no definite D call. From germline, CDR1 is SGHAT and CDR2 FQNNGV. The CDR3 sequence is 15 residues long. V was cut by 1 base and J by 0 bases, with 7 bases left in between. The CDR3 DNA reads as TGTGCCAGCAGCTTAGCGAGCTTCTCCTACAATGAGCAGTTCTTC. It translates to CASSLASFSYNEQFF.

There are a few counts of this clonotype. The CDR3 sequence: CASSNPNGETQYF. The CDR3 DNA reads TGTGCCAGCTCCAACCCCAATGGGGAGACCCAGTACTTC. This chain connects TRBV7-6 to TRBJ2-5; D is ambiguous. Looked up from germline, CDR1 is SGHVS and CDR2 is FNYEAQ. Between the trimmed V and J ends, which lost 8 bases and 5 bases, there was a span of 15 bases. The CDR3 contains 13 residues.

This clonotype was observed once. The chain combines TRBV28 with TRBJ1-5, with D possibly being TRBD1 (5 bases). Looked up from germline, CDR1 is MDHEN and CDR2 is SYDVKM. This CDR3 is 17 amino acids long. Trimming removed 6 bases from V and 7 bases from J, with 25 bases in between. CDR3 loop: CASRRPGRGVGKQPQHF. CDR3 DNA sequence: TGTGCCAGCAGACGACCGGGACGGGGTGTAGGTAAACAGCCCCAGCATTTT.

In nucleotides, the CDR3 is TGTGCCAACAGATGGACAGGGGACACAGATACGCAGTATTTT. Translating gives CANRWTGDTDTQYF. J is TRBJ2-3 and V is TRBV7-2, with 9 nucleotides matching TRBD1. CDR3 size: 14 residues. Losses at the gene ends were 10 bases for V and 2 bases for J; bases not matched to a gene: 7. Germline assignment: CDR1 SGHTA and CDR2 FQGNSA.

This clonotype was counted between two and nine times. The V call is TRBV29-1, the J call TRBJ2-1; D not resolved. The CDR3 loop spans 13 amino acids. The V and J ends lost 7 bases and 0 bases respectively, with 10 bases between them. Germline-derived CDR1 and CDR2 are SQVTM and ANQGSEA. CDR3 in DNA: TGCAGCGGAGTTCCAAGCTCCTACAATGAGCAGTTCTTC. Its protein is CSGVPSSYNEQFF.

This clonotype was observed a handful of times. The genes are TRBV10-2 and TRBJ2-7; TRBD2 might be the D (7 bases). Germline V gene sequence: CDR1 WSHSY, CDR2 SAAADI. The CDR3 covers 15 residues. V was clipped by 0 bases and J by 2 bases, with 11 bases between them. CDR3: CASSESTGGPYEQYF. CDR3 bases: TGCGCCAGCAGTGAGTCTACGGGGGGCCCCTACGAGCAGTACTTC.

This clonotype has a handful of counts. The rearrangement uses TRBV3-1 and TRBJ2-7; 10 bases match TRBD1. V lost 4 bases, J lost 5 bases, and 8 bases stayed unmatched. The CDR3 extends over 15 amino acids. Germline V gives CDR1 LGHDT, CDR2 YNNKEL (reference sequence). The CDR3 region has the DNA TGTGCCAGCAGCCCCAATTCCGGGACAGGGGACGAGCAGTACTTC. Its translation: CASSPNSGTGDEQYF.

This clonotype has a count of ten or more. The gene calls are TRBV7-2 and TRBJ1-5, with D tentatively TRBD1 (5 bases). This CDR3 contains 16 residues. CDR1 is SGHTA, CDR2 FQGNSA, per germline. With 1 base removed from V and 2 bases from J, the gap between germline ends came to 12 bases. Here the CDR3 reads CASSLVSGGGNQPQHF. The CDR3 DNA follows: TGTGCCAGCAGCTTAGTCTCGGGGGGTGGCAATCAGCCCCAGCATTTT.

The V call is TRBV6-2 or TRBV6-3, the J call TRBJ2-5; weak D call: TRBD1 (5 bases). The DNA matches TRBJ2-7 better at its end, which makes the J call doubtful. CDR1 is MNHEY, CDR2 SVGEGT, per germline. The CDR3 runs to 15 residues. CDR3 nucleotides: TGTGCCAGCAGTTCCCTAGACAGCCGCCTCAGCGAGCAGTACTTC. This translates into CASSSLDSRLSEQYF.

J is TRBJ2-7 and V is TRBV10-3; D is perhaps TRBD2 (7 bases). V gave up 10 bases and J gave up 7 bases, with 23 bases separating them. Germline CDR1 reads ENHRY; CDR2 reads SYGVKD. The CDR3 runs 14 residues. The chain's CDR3 is CATERGRGRNEQYF. The CDR3 nucleotides are TGTGCCACCGAGCGGGGCAGGGGAAGGAATGAGCAGTACTTC.

The chain joins TRBV5-1 to TRBJ2-1; D is unresolved. The CDR3 loop spans 13 amino acids. V lost 4 bases and J 10 bases, leaving 15 bases between the germline ends. Germline lookup yields CDR1 SGHRS and CDR2 YFSETQ. The CDR3 nucleotides are TGCGCCAGCAGCCCGGACGTATCGAGGGAGCAGTTCTTC. Protein product: CASSPDVSREQFF.

This clonotype was counted a few times. A junction end diverges from the germline sequence, so it may reflect a read error. The chain recombines TRBV6-6 with TRBJ1-2, with TRBD1 matching 9 bases. Germline CDR1 reads MNHNY; CDR2 reads SVGAGI (reference sequence). The CDR3 spans 14 residues. The CDR3 sequence is CTSSYTDRGYGYTF. The DNA for the CDR3 is TGTACCAGCAGTTACACTGACAGGGGGTATGGCTACACCTTC.

This chain uses TRBV4-3 with TRBJ2-3; D might be TRBD2 (5 bases). Trimming removed 0 bases from V and 7 bases from J, with 11 bases in between. This CDR3 is 14 amino acids long. The germline V gene encodes CDR1 LGHNA and CDR2 YSLEER. CDR3 coding DNA: TGCGCCAGCAGCCAAGAGGGAGTGGTAAATACGCAGTATTTT. Its protein product is CASSQEGVVNTQYF.

The table lists this clonotype with a few counts. The V and J genes are TRBV27 and TRBJ2-1, with 7 bases identical to TRBD2. Germline values: CDR1 MNHEY, CDR2 SMNVEV (reference sequence). Trimming took 4 bases from V and 7 from J; bases not matched to a gene: 7. CDR3 size: 14 residues. The CDR3 protein is CASSWSGMGNEQFF. The DNA for the CDR3 is TGTGCCAGCAGTTGGAGCGGGATGGGGAATGAGCAGTTCTTC.